This note documents a single T cell receptor beta chain sequence. Original methodology: The assay estimated nucleated cells by amplifying reference gene primers. Sequenced by immunoSEQ multiplex PCR; TCRdb stores in-frame clones only, minus some. V, J and clone size are taken as reported in that table, and D and trimming were inferred from the DNA itself. The table has tens of thousands of clones, over 70% seen once. The data belong to a study of blood T cell repertoires in COVID-19. V was pared by 2 bases and J by 11 bases, with 16 bases between. Germline CDR1 is SGHRS and CDR2 is YFSETQ. The length of the CDR3 is 14 residues.

Sequenced input: peripheral blood. The clonotype originates from a human donor with active COVID-19. The donor label of this sample is uncertain. The chain links TRBV5-1 to TRBJ1-4; a weak D match, TRBD1 (5 bases). This CDR3 reads CASSLIGTEGKLFF. The CDR3 coding sequence is TGCGCCAGCAGCTTAATCGGGACGGAGGGTAAACTGTTTTTT.